What follows are 23 T cell receptor beta chains derived from one specimen sequenced in a study of low-dose radiotherapy and immunotherapy resistance in tumors. Time point here: before trial treatment. Primers targeting TRAV and TRBV primed first-strand cDNA, covering alpha and beta chains. TCR amplification involved 15 to 25 PCR cycles with a constant-region primer and V-primer adapter. Each CDR3 protein is one row after TCRdb ran MiXCR on the reads. The sample yields over 65,000 distinct CDR3 sequences, roughly a sixth seen once. Source: PBMCs, taken before treatment. These receptors all stem from a male donor with prostate cancer.

About this clonotype: A much larger clone lies a single base off, so this may be a read error. V gene TRBV7-3 combines with J gene TRBJ2-6; D is unresolved. From germline, CDR1 is SGHTA and CDR2 FQGTGA. Deletions cut 3 bases from V and 6 bases from J, with 12 bases between. The CDR3 has 15 residues. The CDR3 spells CASSLASSMANVLTF. CDR3 nucleotide sequence: TGTGCCAGCAGCTTGGCCTCGAGTATGGCCAACGTCCTGACTTTC. Drawing the rest from reference TRBV7-3 and TRBJ2-6, the complete variable domain is GAGVSQTPSNKVTEKGKYVELRCDPISGHTALYWYRQSLGQGPEFLIYFQGTGAADDSGLPNDRFFAVRPEGSVSTLKIQRTERGDSAVYLCASSLASSMANVLTFGAGSRLTVL.

This clonotype was picked up many times. The chain uses TRBV25-1 and TRBJ2-5; 8 bases are shared with TRBD1. V gave up 0 bases and J gave up 4 bases; unmatched junction bases: 7. CDR3 size: 16 residues. Germline V gene sequence: CDR1 MGHDK, CDR2 SYGVNS. As DNA, the CDR3 is TGTGCCAGCAGTGAATATAAGGGTGGGACAGGAGAGACCCAGTACTTC. Its protein product is CASSEYKGGTGETQYF. Variable domain in full (rest from reference TRBV25-1 and TRBJ2-5): EADIYQTPRYLVIGTGKKITLECSQTMGHDKMYWYQQDPGMELHLIHYSYGVNSTEKGDLSSESTVSRIRTEHFPLTLESARPSHTSQYLCASSEYKGGTGETQYFGPGTRLLVL.

Concerning this clonotype: Since a much larger clone is just one base distant, this may be a read error. This chain connects TRBV5-3 to TRBJ2-5; 8 positions match TRBD2. TRBV5-3 is filed as an ORF, its function uncertain. The CDR3 sequence is 15 residues long. J lost 8 bases, V lost 8 bases, and 17 bases had no gene match. The CDR3 region has the DNA TGTGCCAGCAGCCCTACGGGGGGGACCGGTGATACCCAGTACTTC. Amino acid sequence: CASSPTGGTGDTQYF.

This chain uses TRBV10-3 with TRBJ1-1, with 7 bases aligning to TRBD1. The trim removed 11 bases at V and 4 bases at J, leaving 7 bases unmatched. This CDR3 region has 12 residues. The V gene's germline CDR1 is ENHRY and CDR2 SYGVKD. The CDR3 bases are TGTGCCGGACCCAGGGGGTTCACTGAAGCTTTCTTT. Residues: CAGPRGFTEAFF.

This clonotype was counted at least ten times. The chain is built from TRBV3-1 and TRBJ2-7, with 8 bases that match TRBD1. Germline trimming cut 6 bases from V and 5 bases from J; bases unmatched to any gene: 6. The CDR3 is 13 amino acids. Germline V gene lookup returns CDR1 LGHDT and CDR2 YNNKEL (reference sequence). The CDR3 here is CASRTGTGDEQYF. For the CDR3, the DNA is TGTGCCAGCAGGACCGGGACAGGCGACGAGCAGTACTTC.

Note on this clonotype: This sequence is one base from a far larger clone and is likely a read error. The rearrangement joins TRBV6-1 to TRBJ1-5; TRBD1 might be the D (5 bases). The CDR3 is 15 amino acids. CDR1 is MNHNS and CDR2 is SASEGT in the germline V gene. The CDR3 bases are TGTGTCAGCAGTGAGGGACGCCCGAACGAGAAGCCCCAGCATTTT. This codes for CVSSEGRPNEKPQHF.

In this sample, this clonotype turned up many times. The V gene is TRBV20-1, the J gene TRBJ1-5; TRBD1 agrees at 11 bases. The CDR3 is 14 amino acids. Per the germline V gene, CDR1 is DFQATT and CDR2 is SNEGSKA (reference sequence). Trimming at V came to 5 bases and at J to 7 bases, leaving 7 bases not matched to a gene. Written as DNA, the CDR3 is TGCAGTGCTCAGCAGGGGACAGGGGGACAGCCCCAGCATTTT. Amino acid sequence: CSAQQGTGGQPQHF.

A remark on this clonotype: It may be a read error: a sequence one base away is much more abundant. This sequence joins TRBV7-9 and TRBJ1-2, with a weak D call TRBD1 (5 bases). Germline V gives CDR1 SEHNR, CDR2 FQNEAQ (reference sequence). The CDR3 extends over 15 amino acids. CDR3 sequence: CVSSLDGPTRDGYTF. The CDR3 region has the DNA TGTGTCAGCAGCTTAGATGGCCCGACCAGGGACGGCTACACCTTC.

By its share, this clonotype is medium-sized. The chain recombines TRBV6-5 with TRBJ2-3; 9 bases line up with TRBD2. The CDR3 has 15 amino acids. Germline CDR1 is MNHEY and CDR2 is SVGAGI. After removal of 6 bases from V and 4 bases from J, the junction contained 8 bases not matched to a gene. The CDR3 sequence: CASSRGLAGADTQYF. CDR3 in DNA: TGTGCCAGCAGCCGGGGACTAGCAGGGGCAGATACGCAGTATTTT.

This clonotype was observed a few times. The chain uses TRBV4-1 and TRBJ2-3; the match to TRBD1 covers 8 bases. The germline V gene has CDR1 MGHRA and CDR2 YSYEKL. V trimming: 0 bases; J trimming: 10 bases; junction bases outside the gene matches: 9. The CDR3 consists of 15 residues. The CDR3: CASSQDGRGPDPQYF. In nucleotides, the CDR3 is TGCGCCAGCAGCCAAGATGGCAGGGGGCCTGACCCGCAGTATTTT.

In its sample, this clonotype was seen once. This chain connects TRBV2 to TRBJ2-7; TRBD2 aligns across 10 bases. Germline assignment: CDR1 SNHLY and CDR2 FYNNEI. CDR3 length: 15 amino acids. V shed 6 bases and J 3 bases; nucleotides not matched to a gene: 8. CDR3 in amino acids: CASRLRTSGNYEQYF. CDR3 nucleotides: TGTGCCAGCAGGCTGAGGACTAGCGGTAACTACGAGCAGTACTTC.

This clonotype was seen repeatedly, ten times or more. V is TRBV2 and J is TRBJ2-7; 10 nucleotides line up with TRBD2. This CDR3 is built from 14 residues. Germline values: CDR1 SNHLY, CDR2 FYNNEI. V lost 5 bases and J lost 3; bases outside the gene matches: 4. In DNA, the CDR3 is TGTGCCAGCAGTCAACTAGCGGGGCACTACGAGCAGTACTTC. Translation: CASSQLAGHYEQYF.

This clonotype has at least ten counts. The chain has TRBV2 and TRBJ2-1; 11 bases match TRBD2. V trimming: 6 bases; J trimming: 4 bases; junction bases outside the gene matches: 2. The CDR3 covers 14 residues. The germline V gene has CDR1 SNHLY and CDR2 FYNNEI. This chain's CDR3 is CASRTSGVYNEQFF. In DNA form, the CDR3 reads TGTGCCAGCAGGACTAGCGGGGTATACAATGAGCAGTTCTTC. Complete variable domain (other parts from reference TRBV2 and TRBJ2-1): EPEVTQTPSHQVTQMGQEVILRCVPISNHLYFYWYRQILGQKVEFLVSFYNNEISEKSEIFDDQFSVERPDGSNFTLKIRSTKLEDSAMYFCASRTSGVYNEQFFGPGTRLTVL.

This chain joins TRBV11-2 and TRBJ2-5, with 12 bases fitting TRBD2. The CDR3 runs 16 residues. V trimming: 5 bases; J trimming: 4 bases; junction bases outside the gene matches: 8. Germline CDR1 and CDR2: SGHAT and FQNNGV. The CDR3, as DNA: TGTGCCAGCAGCAGGGGGGGACTAGCGGGCGGAGAGACCCAGTACTTC. It encodes CASSRGGLAGGETQYF. Full variable domain (outside the CDR3, taken from reference TRBV11-2 and TRBJ2-5): EAGVAQSPRYKIIEKRQSVAFWCNPISGHATLYWYQQILGQGPKLLIQFQNNGVVDDSQLPKDRFSAERLKGVDSTLKIQPAKLEDSAVYLCASSRGGLAGGETQYFGPGTRLLVL.

This clonotype showed up many times. The chain has TRBV11-2 and TRBJ1-5; TRBD1 matches 7 bases. The CDR3 loop spans 14 amino acids. Germline CDR1 SGHAT, CDR2 FQNNGV. Trimming took 5 bases from V and 7 from J; bases not matched to a gene: 8. CDR3: CASSGEGARQPQHF. The DNA of the CDR3 is TGTGCCAGCAGCGGGGAGGGGGCGCGACAGCCCCAGCATTTT.

This clonotype occurred many times. The chain is built from TRBV6-5 and TRBJ2-6; the D is unclear. This CDR3 is 18 amino acids long. Trimming cost V 3 bases and J 0 bases, with 15 bases left between them. CDR1 is MNHEY, CDR2 SVGAGI, per germline. The CDR3 coding sequence is TGTGCCAGCAGTTATCTCTCGGTGGGCGTCTCTGGGGCCAACGTCCTGACTTTC. This gives the protein CASSYLSVGVSGANVLTF.

This clonotype showed up just a few times. A much larger clone differs by one base, so this may be a read error. V gene TRBV5-1 combines with J gene TRBJ2-7, with D perhaps TRBD2 (6 bases). V was pared by 4 bases and J by 7 bases, with 18 bases between. Germline values: CDR1 SGHRS, CDR2 YFSETQ. This CDR3 spans 14 amino acids. The CDR3, as DNA: TGCGCCAGCAGCCCGCTTCGGGGGAACAATGAGCAGTACTTC. Translated: CASSPLRGNNEQYF.

The sample holds many counts of this clonotype. The chain is built from TRBV27 and TRBJ1-3; 10 bases align to TRBD1. Germline assignment: CDR1 MNHEY and CDR2 SMNVEV (reference sequence). This CDR3 contains 14 residues. Unmatched junction bases numbered 5, after V lost 10 bases and J lost 2 bases. CDR3 in amino acids: CATRGQGAGNTIYF. The CDR3 nucleotides are TGTGCCACCCGCGGACAGGGGGCTGGAAACACCATATATTTT.

Here the CDR3 DNA reads TGTGCCAGCAGCGTAGGGGGGACAGTCTCAACTAATGAAAAACTGTTTTTT. This gives the protein CASSVGGTVSTNEKLFF. The V gene is TRBV9, the J gene TRBJ1-4; 7 bases agree with TRBD1. The germline CDR1 and CDR2 sequences are SGDLS and YYNGEE. Trimming cost V 0 bases and J 0 bases; bases outside gene matches: 5. The CDR3 has 17 amino acids.

The J gene is TRBJ2-7, the V gene TRBV28; D remains unclear. The V gene lost 8 bases and the J gene lost 4 bases, with 9 bases spanning the gap. Germline V gene data show CDR1 as MDHEN and CDR2 as SYDVKM. The CDR3 length is 11 residues. As DNA, the CDR3 is TGTGCCAGCCTTAGAGGTTACGAGCAGTACTTC. This codes for CASLRGYEQYF.

At least ten counts were recorded for this clonotype. This chain joins TRBV20-1 and TRBJ1-2; 7 bases are shared with TRBD1. The ends lost 6 bases at V and 5 bases at J; junction bases unmatched: 15. The CDR3 contains 15 residues. From germline, CDR1 is DFQATT and CDR2 SNEGSKA (reference sequence). DNA for the CDR3: TGCAGTGCCCTAACCCTGGGACAGATTGGTTATGGCTACACCTTC. It translates to CSALTLGQIGYGYTF.

This clonotype was counted many times. V is TRBV7-8 and J is TRBJ2-2; D could derive from TRBD1 or TRBD2 (6 bases each). The CDR3 extends over 16 amino acids. V was clipped by 5 bases and J by 2 bases, with 15 bases between them. From germline, CDR1 is SGHVS and CDR2 FQNEAQ. This chain's CDR3 is CASSLVGGSNTGELFF. DNA for the CDR3: TGTGCCAGCAGCCTCGTAGGGGGGAGCAACACCGGGGAGCTGTTTTTT.

In the case of this clonotype: A read error likely explains this, since a far larger clone differs by one base. This sequence joins TRBV5-6 and TRBJ2-7, with 13 positions matching TRBD2. CDR3 length: 17 residues. CDR1 is SGHDT and CDR2 is YYEEEE in the germline V gene. J gave up 7 bases and V 2 bases, and 12 bases lay outside the gene matches. The CDR3 region has the DNA TGTGCCAGCAGCTTAATACTAGCGGGGGGGTCCTACAATGAGCAGTACTTC. Translation gives CASSLILAGGSYNEQYF.